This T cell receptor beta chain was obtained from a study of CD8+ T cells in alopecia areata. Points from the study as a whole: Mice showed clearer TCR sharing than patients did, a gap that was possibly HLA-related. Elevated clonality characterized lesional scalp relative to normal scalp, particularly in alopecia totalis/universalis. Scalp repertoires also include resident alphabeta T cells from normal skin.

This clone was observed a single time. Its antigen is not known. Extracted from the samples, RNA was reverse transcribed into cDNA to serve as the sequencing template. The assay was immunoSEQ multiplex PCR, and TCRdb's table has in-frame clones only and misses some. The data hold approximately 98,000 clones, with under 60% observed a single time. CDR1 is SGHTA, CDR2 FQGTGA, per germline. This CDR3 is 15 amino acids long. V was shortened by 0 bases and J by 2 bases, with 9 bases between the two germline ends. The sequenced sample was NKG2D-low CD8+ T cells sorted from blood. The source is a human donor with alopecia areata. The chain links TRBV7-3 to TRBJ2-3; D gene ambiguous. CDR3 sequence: CASSLTAAVTDTQYF. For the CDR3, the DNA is TGTGCCAGCAGCTTAACCGCGGCGGTCACAGATACGCAGTATTTT.